The clone carrying this T cell receptor beta chain turned up a few times. In the source study's methods: Amplifying reference gene primers gave estimates of nucleated cell counts. Produced via immunoSEQ multiplex PCR; TCRdb's table is partial and in-frame only. The D gene and trimming were derived from the DNA, and the V and J assignments and clone size from that table. The sample contains 55,000 to 85,000 clones, less than 75% of which appear only once. These data originate in a study of blood T cell repertoires in COVID-19. Overall study context: COVID-19 samples collected from the United States, Italy and Spain covered acute and convalescent phases. Sample material is recorded as cDNA or gDNA derived from T cells, B-cell-depleted T cells, or PBMCs.

The sequence was obtained from a man aged 60 to 75 with acute or convalescent COVID-19. The source material was peripheral blood.

CDR3 sequence (DNA): TGTGCCAGCTCACAGGGGACAGCTGGAAACACCATATATTTT. Residues: CASSQGTAGNTIYF. The chain joins TRBV18 to TRBJ1-3, with 7 bases identical to TRBD1. J lost 2 bases, V lost 4 bases, and 2 bases had no gene match. CDR1 and CDR2 (germline): KGHSH, LQKENI. CDR3 length: 14 amino acids.